What follows are 28 T cell receptor beta chains derived from one specimen sequenced in a study of cytomegalovirus exposure and HLA in healthy donors. PCR involved 60 Vbeta and 13 Jbeta primers. Using immunoSEQ multiplex PCR, the repertoire was profiled, and TCRdb retains in-frame clones only, with some absent. Of tens of thousands of clones listed, around 92% were seen once; the top ten hold approximately 1.5%. Sequencing was done on a sample of PBMCs. All receptors come from a man under 40 in good health and CMV-seropositive.

The gene calls are TRBV4-1 and TRBJ1-4; D unclear. V lost 0 bases and J 0 bases, leaving 8 bases between the germline ends. The CDR3 runs to 16 residues. Germline V gene lookup returns CDR1 MGHRA and CDR2 YSYEKL. The CDR3 protein is CASSQDPSATNEKLFF. In nucleotides, the CDR3 is TGCGCCAGCAGCCAAGATCCCAGCGCAACTAATGAAAAACTGTTTTTT.

This rearrangement joins TRBV28 to TRBJ1-2, with TRBD1 matching over 8 bases. This CDR3 has 14 residues. Germline V gene sequence: CDR1 MDHEN, CDR2 SYDVKM. V shed 5 bases, J shed 5 bases, and the junction held 7 bases outside the gene matches. CDR3 protein: CASSVTGGTYGYTF. The CDR3 nucleotides are TGTGCCAGCAGTGTTACAGGGGGGACTTATGGCTACACCTTC.

The V and J genes are TRBV5-1 and TRBJ2-3; the D is unclear. Germline loops: CDR1 SGHRS, CDR2 YFSETQ. The V and J ends lost 4 bases and 0 bases respectively, with 15 bases between them. This CDR3 spans 16 amino acids. CDR3 coding DNA: TGCGCCAGCAGCCCCCAGCCAGGAACTAGCACAGATACGCAGTATTTT. The encoded protein is CASSPQPGTSTDTQYF.

The chain combines TRBV6-5 with TRBJ1-1; D is perhaps TRBD1 (6 bases). The length of the CDR3 is 12 residues. The V gene lost 6 bases and the J gene lost 1 base, with 6 bases spanning the gap. Germline CDR1 is MNHEY and CDR2 is SVGAGI. CDR3 nucleotide sequence: TGTGCCAGCAGGACAGGGAACACTGAAGCTTTCTTT. Its translation is CASRTGNTEAFF.

V is TRBV27 and J is TRBJ2-5; D gene unclear. The V gene's germline CDR1 is MNHEY and CDR2 SMNVEV (reference sequence). CDR3 length: 14 amino acids. V lost 6 bases to trimming and J lost 4 bases, with 15 bases between them. The CDR3 reads CASSRPHSTETQYF. As DNA, the CDR3 is TGTGCCAGCAGCCGGCCACATAGCACAGAGACCCAGTACTTC.

About this clone: The junction and the germline gene differ at one end; a read error may be behind it. The rearrangement uses TRBV18 and TRBJ1-2; D is unresolved. The germline gives CDR1 KGHSH, CDR2 LQKENI. This CDR3 region has 13 residues. This CDR3 is CASSPRKDYGYTF. CDR3 bases: TGTGCCAGCTCACCTCGAAAGGACTACGGCTACACCTTC.

V and J are TRBV28 and TRBJ1-3; D is perhaps TRBD1 (6 bases). From germline, CDR1 is MDHEN and CDR2 SYDVKM. The CDR3 extends over 16 amino acids. Trimming shortened V by 7 bases and J by 5 bases, and 21 bases separated the two germline ends. The CDR3 here is CASTLQGPRIRNTIYF. CDR3 DNA sequence: TGTGCCAGCACCCTGCAGGGGCCGCGGATTAGAAACACCATATATTTT.

This clone appeared a single time. The chain carries TRBV6-1 and TRBJ1-1; D gene uncertain. Per the germline V gene, CDR1 is MNHNS and CDR2 is SASEGT. V was pared by 4 bases and J by 8 bases, with 11 bases between. This CDR3 is built from 12 residues. The CDR3 region is CASSVSRIEAFF. DNA of the CDR3: TGTGCCAGCAGTGTTTCGCGCATAGAAGCTTTCTTT.

This clone has a single count. This rearrangement joins TRBV9 to TRBJ2-3, with 7 nucleotides matching TRBD2. Germline trimming cut 1 base from V and 3 bases from J; bases unmatched to any gene: 8. Germline CDR1 SGDLS, CDR2 YYNGEE. This CDR3 comprises 16 residues. DNA for the CDR3: TGTGCCAGCAGCGTACAAGGGAGGGCCGTAACAGATACGCAGTATTTT. Translating gives CASSVQGRAVTDTQYF.

The V call is TRBV5-1, the J call TRBJ1-2; 7 bases line up with TRBD1. The J segment lost 8 bases and the V segment lost 2 bases, leaving 9 bases of the junction unmatched. Germline-derived CDR1 and CDR2 are SGHRS and YFSETQ. The CDR3 length is 14 residues. CDR3 in amino acids: CASSFFEGAQGYTF. In nucleotides, the CDR3 is TGCGCCAGCAGCTTCTTTGAGGGGGCTCAGGGCTACACCTTC.

The CDR3 DNA reads as TGTGCCAGCAGCATTAGCGGGAGCAACTACGAGCAGTACTTC. Amino acids: CASSISGSNYEQYF. The chain recombines TRBV7-9 with TRBJ2-7; 9 bases are shared with TRBD2. V lost 5 bases, J lost 3 bases, and 5 bases stayed unmatched. CDR1 is SEHNR, CDR2 FQNEAQ, per germline (reference sequence). This CDR3 spans 14 amino acids.

V usage is TRBV19 and J usage is TRBJ1-5, with D possibly being TRBD1 (6 bases). The CDR3 has 16 residues. Germline V gives CDR1 LNHDA, CDR2 SQIVND (reference sequence). V shed 0 bases and J shed 0 bases, with 9 bases lying between them. The chain's CDR3 is CASSIDRGRSNQPQHF. The CDR3 DNA follows: TGTGCCAGTAGTATAGACAGGGGCCGTAGCAATCAGCCCCAGCATTTT.

The chain is built from TRBV4-1 and TRBJ2-7; TRBD1 matches 9 bases. Germline V gene data show CDR1 as MGHRA and CDR2 as YSYEKL. Unmatched junction bases numbered 10, after V lost 8 bases and J lost 5 bases. The CDR3 length is 14 residues. In nucleotides, the CDR3 is TGCGCCAGCGGGCCCGGGACAGGGATGAACGAGCAGTACTTC. The encoded protein is CASGPGTGMNEQYF.

This clone was recorded a few times. The chain couples TRBV4-3 to TRBJ2-5, with D perhaps matching TRBD1 (6 bases). Trimming took 0 bases from V and 7 from J, leaving 18 bases between them. Germline V gene lookup returns CDR1 LGHNA and CDR2 YSLEER. The CDR3 has 16 residues. The DNA of the CDR3 is TGCGCCAGCAGCCAAGATCTCGCAGGGACAAGTGGGACCCAGTACTTC. This gives the protein CASSQDLAGTSGTQYF.

CDR3 in DNA: TGTGCCAGCAGCGGAGGGCGGACCAAGAAGTTATACTATGGCTACACCTTC. Protein sequence: CASSGGRTKKLYYGYTF. The gene calls are TRBV9 and TRBJ1-2, with D uncertain. V lost 3 bases to trimming and J lost 3 bases, with 21 bases between them. Germline loops: CDR1 SGDLS, CDR2 YYNGEE. The CDR3 has 17 residues.

This sequence joins TRBV18 and TRBJ2-2; the match to TRBD2 covers 13 bases. The V gene end was trimmed by 6 bases and the J gene end by 7 bases; junction bases not matched to a gene: 11. The CDR3 covers 17 residues. CDR1 and CDR2 (germline): KGHSH, LQKENI. The CDR3 DNA follows: TGTGCCAGCTCTCTCCCCCGGACTAGCGGGGGCAGCGGGGAGCTGTTTTTT. Residues: CASSLPRTSGGSGELFF. The full variable domain, in which reference TRBV18 and TRBJ2-2 provide the parts outside the CDR3, is NAGVMQNPRHLVRRRGQEARLRCSPMKGHSHVYWYRQLPEEGLKFMVYLQKENIIDESGMPKERFSAEFPKEGPSILRIQQVVRGDSAAYFCASSLPRTSGGSGELFFGEGSRLTVL.

The chain has TRBV7-9 and TRBJ2-7, with TRBD2 matching over 12 bases. J was trimmed by 4 bases and V by 5 bases; bases with no gene match: 6. Germline V gene lookup returns CDR1 SEHNR and CDR2 FQNEAQ (reference sequence). This CDR3 is built from 15 residues. The CDR3 is CASSTTSGSQYEQYF. DNA for the CDR3: TGTGCCAGCAGCACGACTAGCGGGAGTCAGTACGAGCAGTACTTC.

In regard to this clone: A junction end diverges from the germline sequence, so it may reflect a read error. The chain links TRBV30 to TRBJ2-7; TRBD1 might be the D (6 bases). This CDR3 region has 13 residues. Per germline, CDR1 GTSNPN and CDR2 SVGIG (reference sequence). For the CDR3, the DNA is TGTGCCTGGAGTGCCGGTCAGGGGACGACGAGGGACTTC. It specifies CAWSAGQGTTRDF.

CDR3 bases: TGTGCCAGCAGCTTGTGGAGCGCCCCCACTGAAGCTTTCTTT. It codes for CASSLWSAPTEAFF. The chain uses TRBV5-8 and TRBJ1-1; D gene unclear. The V gene's germline CDR1 is SGHTS and CDR2 YDEGEE. V was trimmed by 1 base and J by 4 bases, leaving 11 bases between them. CDR3 length: 14 amino acids.

The chain has TRBV28 and TRBJ2-7; TRBD2 agrees at 10 bases. The V gene's germline CDR1 is MDHEN and CDR2 SYDVKM. The junction had 7 bases not matched to a gene; V was cut back by 2 bases and J by 6 bases. The CDR3 has 15 residues. CDR3 region: CASSLTLAGVGEQYF. CDR3 in DNA: TGTGCCAGCAGTTTAACCCTAGCGGGAGTGGGCGAGCAGTACTTC.

This sequence joins TRBV27 and TRBJ2-3; possibly TRBD2 for D (5 bases). The V end lost 2 bases, the J end lost 2 bases, and 11 bases lay between the germline ends. CDR1 is MNHEY, CDR2 SMNVEV, per germline (reference sequence). The CDR3 covers 15 residues. The CDR3 loop reads CASSLGSGTTDTQYF. CDR3 nucleotide sequence: TGTGCCAGCAGTTTAGGATCGGGAACCACAGATACGCAGTATTTT.

The chain employs TRBV28 and TRBJ2-7; 11 nucleotides match TRBD1. With 6 bases clipped from V and 3 bases from J, the junction kept 7 bases outside the gene matches. The CDR3 has 15 amino acids. CDR1 and CDR2 (germline): MDHEN, SYDVKM. CDR3 bases: TGTGCCAGCAGCCCTCCGGGACAGGGGGACTACGAGCAGTACTTC. It specifies CASSPPGQGDYEQYF.

This chain joins TRBV28 and TRBJ1-4; 7 nucleotides align to TRBD1. This CDR3 is 15 amino acids long. Trimming cost V 3 bases and J 3 bases; bases outside gene matches: 4. Germline CDR1 reads MDHEN; CDR2 reads SYDVKM. Here the CDR3 DNA reads TGTGCCAGCAGTTTTACAGGGGCGGCTAATGAAAAACTGTTTTTT. It encodes CASSFTGAANEKLFF.

CDR3 residues: CASSGGQANYEQYF. DNA for the CDR3: TGCGCCAGCAGCGGGGGACAGGCCAACTACGAGCAGTACTTC. V gene TRBV5-1 combines with J gene TRBJ2-7; 8 nucleotides align to TRBD1. V gave up 4 bases and J gave up 3 bases; unmatched junction bases: 6. CDR1 and CDR2 (germline): SGHRS, YFSETQ. This CDR3 comprises 14 residues.

V gene TRBV5-1 combines with J gene TRBJ2-1; 9 bases are shared with TRBD2. J lost 6 bases, V lost 2 bases, and 12 bases had no gene match. This CDR3 comprises 17 residues. Germline CDR1 SGHRS, CDR2 YFSETQ. The CDR3 DNA follows: TGCGCCAGCAGCTTCGCGGGGGGACTAGCTGATATCAATGAGCAGTTCTTC. Its translation is CASSFAGGLADINEQFF. Complete variable domain (other parts from reference TRBV5-1 and TRBJ2-1): KAGVTQTPRYLIKTRGQQVTLSCSPISGHRSVSWYQQTPGQGLQFLFEYFSETQRNKGNFPGRFSGRQFSNSRSEMNVSTLELGDSALYLCASSFAGGLADINEQFFGPGTRLTVL.

The chain recombines TRBV25-1 with TRBJ2-1, with TRBD1 identical over 9 bases. This CDR3 is 17 amino acids long. CDR1 is MGHDK and CDR2 is SYGVNS in the germline V gene. V dropped 4 bases and J dropped 7; count of bases not matched to a gene: 14. The CDR3 sequence is CASSGSRDREFGNEQFF. Written as DNA, the CDR3 is TGTGCCAGCAGTGGGTCCCGGGACAGGGAATTCGGAAATGAGCAGTTCTTC.

The rearrangement joins TRBV28 to TRBJ2-5; 7 nucleotides align to TRBD1. The CDR3 contains 15 residues. V dropped 5 bases and J dropped 7; count of bases not matched to a gene: 13. Germline CDR1 MDHEN, CDR2 SYDVKM. This CDR3 reads CASSRTRTGGRTQYF. The CDR3, as DNA: TGTGCCAGCAGTCGAACCCGGACAGGTGGGCGGACCCAGTACTTC.

The genes are TRBV14 and TRBJ2-7; 11 bases line up with TRBD2. Germline CDR1 reads SGHDN; CDR2 reads FVKESK. V gave up 7 bases and J gave up 5 bases; unmatched junction bases: 19. The CDR3 is 18 amino acids. CDR3 sequence: CASTPRERVLAGANEQYF. Written as DNA, the CDR3 is TGTGCCAGCACCCCCCGGGAGAGGGTACTAGCGGGAGCCAACGAGCAGTACTTC.